This TCR beta chain came from a study of blood T cell repertoires in COVID-19. Overall study context: The United States, Italy and Spain provided the acute and convalescent COVID-19 samples.

Germline CDR1 SGHKS, CDR2 YYEKEE (reference sequence). This CDR3 has 14 amino acids. The ends were cut back, 4 bases at V and 2 bases at J, with 11 bases in the middle. Only in-frame clones appear in the TCRdb table, and some are missing; sequencing was by immunoSEQ multiplex PCR. The table records about 250,000 clones, about 88% of them present only once. The receptor was isolated from a woman in her forties who had recovered from COVID-19. The specimen sequenced was peripheral blood. The rearrangement uses TRBV5-5 and TRBJ2-3; TRBD1 is a possible D gene (6 bases). Here the CDR3 reads CASSLGQHTDTQYF. The CDR3 region has the DNA TGTGCCAGCAGCCTTGGACAGCACACAGATACGCAGTATTTT.